This T cell receptor (beta chain) was recorded in a study of cytomegalovirus exposure and HLA in healthy donors. The assay was immunoSEQ multiplex PCR, and TCRdb's table has in-frame clones only and misses some. The table has 150,000 to 200,000 clones, about 88% seen once. General observations from the study: TCR sequences were mostly rare, though some public TCRs occurred in many donors. Cytomegalovirus association was assigned to 150 to 200 TCR beta chains. First-cohort TCR clusters tended to co-occur in the roughly 130 validation repertoires, a later analysis found.

Regarding this clone: Its antigen is currently unknown.

The validation cohort, a group of under 150 subjects, included the donors and was separate from the roughly 670-subject first cohort. Input material: PBMCs. This TCR was sampled from a woman aged 18-29 years in good health and CMV-seronegative.

This CDR3 is CASSLAHQTYEQYF. CDR3 in DNA: TGTGCCAGCAGCTTGGCTCATCAAACCTACGAGCAGTACTTC. V gene TRBV7-2 combines with J gene TRBJ2-7; D is ambiguous. V was clipped by 3 bases and J by 2 bases, with 11 bases between them. Germline assignment: CDR1 SGHTA and CDR2 FQGNSA. The CDR3 contains 14 residues.